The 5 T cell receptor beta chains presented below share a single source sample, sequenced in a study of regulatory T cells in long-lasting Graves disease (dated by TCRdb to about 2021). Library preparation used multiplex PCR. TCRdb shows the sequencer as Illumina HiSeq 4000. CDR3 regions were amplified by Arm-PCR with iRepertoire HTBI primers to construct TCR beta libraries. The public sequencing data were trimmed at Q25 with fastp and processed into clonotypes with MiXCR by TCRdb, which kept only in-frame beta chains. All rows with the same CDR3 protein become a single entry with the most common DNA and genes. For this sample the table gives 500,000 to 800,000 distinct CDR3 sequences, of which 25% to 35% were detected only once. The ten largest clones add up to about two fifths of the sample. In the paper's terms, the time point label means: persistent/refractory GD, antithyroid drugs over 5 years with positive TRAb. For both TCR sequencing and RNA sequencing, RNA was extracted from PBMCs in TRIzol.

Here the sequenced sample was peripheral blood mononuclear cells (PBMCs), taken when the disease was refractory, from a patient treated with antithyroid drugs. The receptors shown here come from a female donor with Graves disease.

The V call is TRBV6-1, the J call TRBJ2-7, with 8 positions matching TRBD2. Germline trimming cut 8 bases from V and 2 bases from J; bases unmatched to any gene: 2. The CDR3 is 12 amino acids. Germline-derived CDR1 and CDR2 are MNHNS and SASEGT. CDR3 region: CASGGLAYEQYF. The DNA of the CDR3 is TGTGCCAGCGGGGGACTAGCCTACGAGCAGTACTTC.

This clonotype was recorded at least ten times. Here the CDR3 reads CASSDRRDTEAFF. For the CDR3, the DNA is TGTGCCAGCAGTGACAGGCGGGACACTGAAGCTTTCTTT. This chain uses TRBV2 with TRBJ1-1; the D is unclear. CDR3 length: 13 residues. V shed 3 bases and J shed 3 bases, with 8 bases lying between them. CDR1 SNHLY and CDR2 FYNNEI come from the germline V gene.

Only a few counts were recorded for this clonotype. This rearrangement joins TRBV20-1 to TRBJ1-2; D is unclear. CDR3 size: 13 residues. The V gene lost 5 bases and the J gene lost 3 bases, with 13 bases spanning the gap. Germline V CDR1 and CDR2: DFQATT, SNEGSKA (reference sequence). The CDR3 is CSAYGSFHYGYTF. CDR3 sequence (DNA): TGCAGTGCTTATGGCAGTTTTCACTATGGCTACACCTTC.

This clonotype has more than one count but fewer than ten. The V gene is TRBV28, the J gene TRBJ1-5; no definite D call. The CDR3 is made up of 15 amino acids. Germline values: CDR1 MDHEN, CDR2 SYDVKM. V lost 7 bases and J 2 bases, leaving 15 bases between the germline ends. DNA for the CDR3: TGTGCCAGCAACCCGGTAAGGGCGGGCAATCAGCCCCAGCATTTT. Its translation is CASNPVRAGNQPQHF.

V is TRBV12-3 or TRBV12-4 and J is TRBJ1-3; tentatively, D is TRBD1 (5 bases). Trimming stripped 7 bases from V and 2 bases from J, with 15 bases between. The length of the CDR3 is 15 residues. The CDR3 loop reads CASNKSGPTGNTIYF. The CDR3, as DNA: TGTGCCAGCAACAAATCAGGGCCCACTGGAAACACCATATATTTT.